This is a list of T cell receptor beta chains from one sample in a study of blood T cells in healthy people across ages. Each CDR3 protein gets one entry after TCRdb re-called the 5' RACE reads with MiXCR. The sample holds 1.8 million or so distinct CDR3 sequences, roughly 43% seen once. The sequenced sample was blood. These receptors were collected from a human donor in good health. Both conserved end residues are part of each CDR3. Fields, in order: V gene, clone size, J gene, D gene, CDR3 protein, CDR3 DNA. A D gene is named only where the DNA matches it firmly. The size entry is marked missing in some rows and otherwise reads once, few, many or a size class.

V gene: TRBV9; clone size: NA; J gene: TRBJ2-1; D gene: TRBD1; CDR3 protein: CASSVSGQGANEQFF; CDR3 DNA: TGTGCCAGCAGCGTATCGGGACAGGGCGCCAATGAGCAGTTCTTC
V gene: TRBV15; clone size: NA; J gene: TRBJ1-4; D gene: NA; CDR3 protein: CATSSSSRRKLFF; CDR3 DNA: TGTGCCACCAGCAGTTCGTCCAGGCGGAAACTGTTTTTT
V gene: TRBV20-1; clone size: NA; J gene: TRBJ2-3; D gene: NA; CDR3 protein: CSARPDSRPSTDTQYF; CDR3 DNA: TGCAGTGCTAGACCCGACAGCCGTCCCAGCACAGATACGCAGTATTTT
V gene: TRBV28; clone size: NA; J gene: TRBJ2-3; D gene: TRBD1; CDR3 protein: CASRAGGRTDTQYF; CDR3 DNA: TGTGCCAGCAGAGCAGGGGGACGCACAGATACGCAGTATTTT
V gene: TRBV19; clone size: NA; J gene: TRBJ2-3; D gene: TRBD1; CDR3 protein: CASSIPGTGPPEQYF; CDR3 DNA: TGTGCCAGTAGTATCCCCGGGACAGGGCCTCCCGAGCAGTATTTT
V gene: TRBV20-1; clone size: NA; J gene: TRBJ1-2; D gene: NA; CDR3 protein: CSARPPGGRSYGYTF; CDR3 DNA: TGCAGTGCTAGACCACCTGGGGGGCGCAGCTATGGCTACACCTTC
V gene: TRBV7-2; clone size: few; J gene: TRBJ2-5; D gene: TRBD2; CDR3 protein: CASSLDLRGGLQETQYF; CDR3 DNA: TGTGCCAGCAGCTTAGACCTCCGCGGGGGGCTCCAAGAGACCCAGTACTTC
V gene: TRBV28; clone size: NA; J gene: TRBJ2-4; D gene: TRBD1; CDR3 protein: CASRGWGTGDLEQYF; CDR3 DNA: TGTGCCAGCAGGGGCTGGGGGACAGGAGATCTTGAGCAGTACTTC
V gene: TRBV20-1; clone size: NA; J gene: TRBJ1-5; D gene: NA; CDR3 protein: CSASVESNQPQHF; CDR3 DNA: TGCAGTGCTAGTGTGGAGAGCAATCAGCCCCAGCATTTT
V gene: TRBV9; clone size: NA; J gene: TRBJ1-2; D gene: NA; CDR3 protein: CASSVSDGNYGYTF; CDR3 DNA: TGTGCCAGCAGCGTATCGGACGGTAACTATGGCTACACCTTC
V gene: TRBV4-3; clone size: few; J gene: TRBJ2-3; D gene: NA; CDR3 protein: CASSRLTGLVTDTQYF; CDR3 DNA: TGCGCCAGCAGCCGACTCACGGGCCTAGTCACAGATACGCAGTATTTT
V gene: TRBV10-3; clone size: NA; J gene: TRBJ1-1; D gene: TRBD1; CDR3 protein: CAISPRPQGEVTRAEAFF; CDR3 DNA: TGTGCCATCAGTCCTCGACCCCAGGGGGAAGTGACGAGGGCTGAAGCTTTCTTT
V gene: TRBV7-2; clone size: few; J gene: TRBJ2-3; D gene: TRBD1; CDR3 protein: CASSLIPAGGRDTQYF; CDR3 DNA: TGTGCCAGCAGCTTAATCCCGGCAGGGGGCAGGGATACGCAGTATTTT
V gene: TRBV29-1; clone size: NA; J gene: TRBJ2-7; D gene: NA; CDR3 protein: CSVEDGELYEQYF; CDR3 DNA: TGCAGCGTTGAAGATGGGGAACTCTACGAGCAGTACTTC
V gene: TRBV6-2/TRBV6-3; clone size: NA; J gene: TRBJ2-7; D gene: NA; CDR3 protein: CASSWGPHEQYF; CDR3 DNA: TGTGCCAGCAGTTGGGGGCCGCACGAGCAGTACTTC
V gene: TRBV28; clone size: NA; J gene: TRBJ2-6; D gene: NA; CDR3 protein: CASSLWDTGANVLTF; CDR3 DNA: TGTGCCAGCAGTTTGTGGGACACTGGGGCCAACGTCCTGACTTTC
V gene: TRBV5-1; clone size: NA; J gene: TRBJ2-2; D gene: NA; CDR3 protein: CASSPNPLGTGELFF; CDR3 DNA: TGCGCCAGCAGCCCCAACCCGCTGGGGACCGGGGAGCTGTTTTTT
V gene: TRBV12-3/TRBV12-4; clone size: few; J gene: TRBJ1-5; D gene: TRBD1; CDR3 protein: CASRRTGALSNQPQHF; CDR3 DNA: TGTGCCAGCAGACGGACAGGGGCGTTGAGCAATCAGCCCCAGCATTTT
V gene: TRBV6-5; clone size: NA; J gene: TRBJ2-3; D gene: TRBD2; CDR3 protein: CASSYSRLAGVGSTDTQYF; CDR3 DNA: TGTGCCAGCAGTTACTCCCGGCTAGCGGGGGTGGGAAGCACAGATACGCAGTATTTT
V gene: TRBV15; clone size: NA; J gene: TRBJ2-5; D gene: NA; CDR3 protein: CATSRRRVGGSQYF; CDR3 DNA: TGTGCCACCAGCAGACGACGGGTCGGGGGCTCCCAGTACTTC
V gene: TRBV4-3; clone size: NA; J gene: TRBJ2-7; D gene: NA; CDR3 protein: CASSQDRGRASYEQYF; CDR3 DNA: TGCGCCAGCAGCCAAGATAGGGGCAGGGCTAGCTACGAGCAGTACTTC
V gene: TRBV29-1; clone size: NA; J gene: TRBJ1-2; D gene: NA; CDR3 protein: CSALDGPFGYTF; CDR3 DNA: TGCAGCGCGTTGGACGGACCGTTCGGCTACACCTTC
V gene: TRBV4-3; clone size: NA; J gene: TRBJ2-7; D gene: NA; CDR3 protein: CASSPTAYSYEQYF; CDR3 DNA: TGCGCCAGCAGCCCGACAGCTTACTCCTACGAGCAGTACTTC
V gene: TRBV6-2/TRBV6-3; clone size: few; J gene: TRBJ1-5; D gene: NA; CDR3 protein: CASSPLRTAYQPQHF; CDR3 DNA: TGTGCCAGCAGTCCTTTGAGGACAGCCTATCAGCCCCAGCATTTT
V gene: TRBV11-2; clone size: NA; J gene: TRBJ2-1; D gene: TRBD2; CDR3 protein: CASSFWGRGSYNEQFF; CDR3 DNA: TGTGCCAGCAGCTTTTGGGGGAGGGGTTCCTACAATGAGCAGTTCTTC
V gene: TRBV7-2; clone size: NA; J gene: TRBJ1-1; D gene: TRBD1; CDR3 protein: CASSQTGTGISNEAFF; CDR3 DNA: TGTGCCAGCAGTCAGACCGGGACAGGGATATCTAATGAAGCTTTCTTT
V gene: TRBV10-3; clone size: few; J gene: TRBJ2-1; D gene: NA; CDR3 protein: CAISDSNEQFF; CDR3 DNA: TGTGCCATCAGTGACAGTAATGAGCAGTTCTTC
V gene: TRBV20-1; clone size: NA; J gene: TRBJ2-1; D gene: NA; CDR3 protein: CSARPGTPNDNEQFF; CDR3 DNA: TGCAGTGCTAGACCCGGGACCCCCAATGACAATGAGCAGTTCTTC
V gene: TRBV7-2; clone size: NA; J gene: TRBJ2-1; D gene: NA; CDR3 protein: CASSPPNSRWSEQFF; CDR3 DNA: TGTGCCAGCAGCCCCCCAAACTCGAGATGGAGTGAGCAGTTCTTC
V gene: TRBV29-1; clone size: NA; J gene: TRBJ2-7; D gene: TRBD2; CDR3 protein: CSVEGGGGYEQYF; CDR3 DNA: TGCAGCGTTGAAGGGGGCGGGGGCTACGAGCAGTACTTC